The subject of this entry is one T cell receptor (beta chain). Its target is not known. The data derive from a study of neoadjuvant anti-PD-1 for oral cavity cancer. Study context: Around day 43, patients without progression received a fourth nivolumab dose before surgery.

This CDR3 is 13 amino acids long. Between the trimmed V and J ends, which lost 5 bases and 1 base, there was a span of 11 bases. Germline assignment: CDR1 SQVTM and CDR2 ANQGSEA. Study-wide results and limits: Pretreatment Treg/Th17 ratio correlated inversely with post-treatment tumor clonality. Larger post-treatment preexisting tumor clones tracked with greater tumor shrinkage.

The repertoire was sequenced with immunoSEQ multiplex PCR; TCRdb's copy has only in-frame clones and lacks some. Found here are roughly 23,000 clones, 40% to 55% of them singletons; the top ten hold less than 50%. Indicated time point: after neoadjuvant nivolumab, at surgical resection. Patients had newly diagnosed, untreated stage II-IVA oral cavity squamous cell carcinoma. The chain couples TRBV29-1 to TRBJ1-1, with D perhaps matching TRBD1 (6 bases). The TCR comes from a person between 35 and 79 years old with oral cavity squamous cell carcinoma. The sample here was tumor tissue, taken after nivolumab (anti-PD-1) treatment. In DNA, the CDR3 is TGCAGCGTTACAGGGTCGGGGAACACTGAAGCTTTCTTT. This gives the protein CSVTGSGNTEAFF.